In its sample, the clone carrying this T cell receptor (beta chain) was seen a few times. The antigen remains unidentified. V was shortened by 3 bases and J by 5 bases, with 14 bases between the two germline ends. The CDR3 has 13 residues. Germline V CDR1 and CDR2: DFQATT, SNEGSKA (reference sequence). This sample was taken from a study of regulatory T cells in long-lasting Graves disease. Study-wide results and limits: Whereas 1,000 or so public clonotypes were shared by new patients, persistent patients shared more, at under 3,000. The sample size was small, and this may have reduced accuracy.

TCR beta libraries were built with iRepertoire HTBI primers and Arm-PCR of CDR3 regions. TCRdb recomputed calls from the multiplex PCR reads with MiXCR, one row per CDR3 protein. The repertoire consists of roughly 450,000 distinct CDR3 sequences, with less than 25% occurring once and the leading ten covering under 9%. As for time point: persistent/refractory GD, antithyroid drugs over 5 years with positive TRAb. Extracted RNA from PBMCs served as the source of the TCR library. The source was peripheral blood mononuclear cells (PBMCs), collected when the disease was refractory, from a patient treated with antithyroid drugs. The rearrangement links TRBV20-1 to TRBJ2-7; either TRBD1 or TRBD2 may supply D (5 bases each). The sequence came from a female donor with Graves disease. CDR3 residues: CSARRIGTHEQYF. Here the CDR3 DNA reads TGCAGTGCTAGGAGAATAGGGACCCACGAGCAGTACTTC.